This T cell receptor beta chain derives from a study of tumor and adjacent non-tumor tissue in lung cancer. A modified ARM-PCR protocol with three rounds of nested PCR amplified TCRbeta. TCRdb redid the calling of the multiplex PCR reads with MiXCR, one entry per CDR3 protein. The table has some 99,000 distinct CDR3 sequences, roughly 80% seen once. This sample's RNA came from whole unsorted tissue. CDR1 DFQATT and CDR2 SNEGSKA come from the germline V gene (reference sequence). Trimming shortened V by 1 base and J by 6 bases, and 16 bases separated the two germline ends. This CDR3 is 15 amino acids long. This clonotype occurred many times.

The V and J genes are TRBV20-1 and TRBJ2-1; D is possibly TRBD2 (6 bases). The sequence derives from a woman aged 60-75 years with non-small cell lung cancer. The source material was lung tumor tissue. The CDR3 is CSARAREIGVNEQFF. In DNA form, the CDR3 reads TGCAGTGCTAGAGCTCGGGAGATAGGGGTCAATGAGCAGTTCTTC.